This T cell receptor (beta chain) was identified during a study of CD8 T cells in ankylosing spondylitis. General study results and limits: Disease-linked clones reportedly showed significant enrichment in matched ankylosing spondylitis synovial fluid. Relatively scarce in peripheral blood, disease-linked clones were CD8+. A number of the motif variants had already been described in reactive arthritis synovial fluid and blood.

Library preparation for TCR beta used quantitative 5'-RACE with molecular barcodes. TCRdb independently ran MiXCR on the 5' RACE reads; one entry per CDR3 protein. The sample lists 200,000 to 300,000 distinct CDR3 sequences, 7% to 10% seen once, with more than 4% in the top ten. This CDR3 comprises 13 residues. Germline values: CDR1 MDHEN, CDR2 SYDVKM. V was trimmed by 11 bases and J by 2 bases, leaving 16 bases between them. Of note for this clonotype: Its antigen is still unknown.

The receptor's source is a female donor with ankylosing spondylitis or in good health (not recorded which). The gene calls are TRBV28 and TRBJ2-7; D possibly uses TRBD1 or TRBD2 (6 bases each). The sequencing input was blood, either unsorted or a sorted T cell fraction (not recorded which). The CDR3 DNA sequence: TGTGCCGCAAGGGGGACGGGAGCCTACGAGCAGTACTTC. Translating it yields CAARGTGAYEQYF.